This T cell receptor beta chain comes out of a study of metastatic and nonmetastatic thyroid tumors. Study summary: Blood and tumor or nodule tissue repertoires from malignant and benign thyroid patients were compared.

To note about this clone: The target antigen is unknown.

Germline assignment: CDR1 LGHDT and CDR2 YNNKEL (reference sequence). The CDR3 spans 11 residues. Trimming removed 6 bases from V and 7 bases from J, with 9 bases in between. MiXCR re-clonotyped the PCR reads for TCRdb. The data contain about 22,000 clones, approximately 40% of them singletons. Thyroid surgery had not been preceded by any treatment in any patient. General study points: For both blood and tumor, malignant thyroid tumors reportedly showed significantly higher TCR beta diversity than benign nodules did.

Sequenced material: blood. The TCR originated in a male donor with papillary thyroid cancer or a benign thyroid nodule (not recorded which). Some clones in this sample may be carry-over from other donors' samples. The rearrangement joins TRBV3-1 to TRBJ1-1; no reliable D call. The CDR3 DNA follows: TGTGCCAGCAGAAAGAACGGTGAAGCTTTCTTT. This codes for CASRKNGEAFF.